The rows below give T cell receptor beta chains drawn from one sample of a study of T cell clonotyping in hematopoietic cell transplantation. Clones were read by immunoSEQ multiplex PCR, and TCRdb kept only the in-frame ones, dropping some. Of several thousand clones listed, roughly 94% are singletons. Material: peripheral blood mononuclear cells, obtained 30 days after allogeneic stem cell transplant. The source is a male patient over 55 who had an allogeneic stem cell transplant from an unrelated donor, so T cells may come from the graft donor. Some clones in this sample may be carry-over from other donors' samples. Both conserved end residues are part of each CDR3. D genes are given only for firm matches. Clone size is shown for a subset of rows, as once, few, many or a class of expanded clone.

j_call v_call clone_size d_call cdr3_nt cdr3_aa
TRBJ1-5 TRBV7-9 NA NA TGTGCCAGCAGCTCCAGTGGACCGGGACCTCAGCCCCAGCATTTT CASSSSGPGPQPQHF
TRBJ1-1 TRBV7-8 once TRBD1 TGTGCCAGCAGCTCGGACAGGCGGACCCGGGACACTGAAGCTTTCTTT CASSSDRRTRDTEAFF
TRBJ1-5 TRBV15 NA NA TGTGCCACCGCATCCGTACCAAATCAGCCCCAGCATTTT CATASVPNQPQHF
TRBJ2-5 TRBV30 few TRBD1 TGTGCCTGGAACCTACAGGGGAAAGAGACCCAGTACTTC CAWNLQGKETQYF
TRBJ1-2 TRBV10-3 NA NA TGTGCCATCAGTTCCGGGACGAGAGGCTACACCTTC CAISSGTRGYTF
TRBJ2-7 TRBV19 NA NA TGTGCCAGTAGTCCGGGCCCAAATTACGAGCAGTACTTC CASSPGPNYEQYF
TRBJ2-7 TRBV18 once NA TGTGCCAGCTCCCTCGCGGGGGCAGGGTGGGAGCAGTACTTC CASSLAGAGWEQYF
TRBJ2-4 TRBV28 NA TRBD1 TGTGCCAGCAGACAGGACAGGGGCAGAGTTCAGTACTTC CASRQDRGRVQYF
TRBJ2-1 TRBV4-1 few TRBD2 TGCGCCAGCAGCCAAGGGCGGGAGCCCCTTGGGGATGAGCAGTTCTTC CASSQGREPLGDEQFF
TRBJ2-3 TRBV5-1 NA TRBD2 TGCGCCAGCAGCGGCCGACTAGCGGGAGGGCCTAGGGCGGATACGCAGTATTTT CASSGRLAGGPRADTQYF
TRBJ2-7 TRBV28 NA NA TGTGCCAGCACCGACCCCCACTACGAGCAGTACTTC CASTDPHYEQYF
TRBJ1-5 TRBV20-1 once NA TGCAGTGCTGGACCCCAGCATTTT CSAGPQHF
TRBJ2-7 TRBV10-3 NA NA TGTGCCATCAGTGAGCCTGGAGCACGCGAGCAGTACTTC CAISEPGAREQYF
TRBJ2-7 TRBV7-9 NA TRBD1 TGTGCCAGCAGCGGCGGCGGGGACAGGGCCTACGAGCAGTACTTC CASSGGGDRAYEQYF
TRBJ2-1 TRBV29-1 NA NA TGCAGCGTTGAGTGGGGCCTCGGTTCTCCCAATGAGCAGTTCTTC CSVEWGLGSPNEQFF
TRBJ1-2 TRBV20-1 NA NA TGCAGTGCTGGGGGGAATGGCTACACCTTC CSAGGNGYTF
TRBJ2-7 TRBV6-5 NA TRBD1 TGTGCCAGCAGTGCCGGGACAGGGGCCTACGAGCAGTACTTC CASSAGTGAYEQYF
TRBJ2-3 TRBV6-5 NA NA TGTGCCAGCAGTTTGCGGGAATACACAGATACGCAGTATTTT CASSLREYTDTQYF
TRBJ2-1 TRBV5-1 NA NA TGCGCCAGCAGCTTACTAGGAGGGGACTACAATGAGCAGTTCTTC CASSLLGGDYNEQFF
TRBJ2-7 TRBV28 NA TRBD1 TGTGCCAGTAACAGGGGGGCAACCTACGAGCAGTACTTC CASNRGATYEQYF
TRBJ1-1 TRBV7-9 NA NA TGTGCCAGCAGCTCAACGGCTCCCACGGGGGAAGCTTTCTTT CASSSTAPTGEAFF
TRBJ1-5 TRBV19 NA NA TGTGCCAGTAGTTCTGACAGTACTCAGCCCCAGCATTTT CASSSDSTQPQHF
TRBJ2-6 TRBV19 NA NA TGTGCCAGTAGATCCGGGGCTGGGGCCAACGTCCTGACTTTC CASRSGAGANVLTF
TRBJ1-1 TRBV28 once TRBD1 TGTGCCAGCAGTTCCCCATACAGGGGACGCACTGAAGCTTTCTTT CASSSPYRGRTEAFF
TRBJ2-7 TRBV4-2 few NA TGTGCCAGCAGCCAAGCCTCGGGGGCCGAGCAGTACTTC CASSQASGAEQYF
TRBJ2-7 TRBV6-5 NA NA TGTGCCAGCAGTGGGAGGGGGACCCAAGCTGAGCAGTACTTC CASSGRGTQAEQYF
TRBJ1-1 TRBV11-3 once NA TGTGCCAGCAGCTTTTCAGTGAACACTGAAGCTTTCTTT CASSFSVNTEAFF
TRBJ2-7 TRBV6-1 NA TRBD1 TGTGCCAGCAGTGAAGCCGGGACAGTTACCTACGAGCAGTACTTC CASSEAGTVTYEQYF